Shown below are 13 T cell receptor beta chains from a single sample sequenced in a study of tumor and adjacent non-tumor tissue in lung cancer (dated by TCRdb to 2016 to 2019). Bulk unsorted tissue served as the source for RNA extraction, and RNA quality was assessed using a NanoDrop ND-1000 and an Agilent 2100. Preparation of the library involved multiplex PCR. Sequencing took place on an Illumina HiSeq 2500. TCRbeta libraries were built by three rounds of nested PCR using primers (Table S4), following protocols modified from ARM-PCR. The public reads were reprocessed in TCRdb via fastp at Q25 and MiXCR, keeping in-frame beta chains. One record per CDR3 amino acid sequence lists the most common genes and DNA. This sample comprises 90,000 to 130,000 distinct CDR3 sequences, under 90% of them detected only once. 20% to 25% of the sample lies in the top ten. Source material: lung tumor tissue. Source of these receptors: a man in his 70s with non-small cell lung cancer.

The chain combines TRBV28 with TRBJ2-7; D possibly corresponds to TRBD2 (5 bases). The CDR3 consists of 14 residues. The germline gives CDR1 MDHEN, CDR2 SYDVKM. The V gene lost 7 bases and the J gene lost 4 bases, with 17 bases spanning the gap. Written as DNA, the CDR3 is TGTGCCAGCATTTCAAATGGACTGTCATACGAGCAGTACTTC. It yields the protein CASISNGLSYEQYF.

On this clonotype: Because it lacks the conserved phenylalanine or tryptophan at the end, this CDR3 is likely a read error. The rearrangement links TRBV6-5 to TRBJ2-7, with D perhaps TRBD2 (6 bases). V lost 8 bases, J lost 8 bases, and 22 bases lay in between. There are 14 residues in the CDR3. Germline V gives CDR1 MNHEY, CDR2 SVGAGI. The CDR3 protein is CASGWAGTPRKQYI. The CDR3, as DNA: TGTGCCAGCGGTTGGGCGGGGACCCCCCGCAAGCAGTACATC.

The chain links TRBV4-1 to TRBJ1-5, with D uncertain. CDR1 and CDR2 from the germline V gene are MGHRA and YSYEKL. Deletions cut 0 bases from V and 0 bases from J, with 9 bases between. This CDR3 has 16 amino acids. The CDR3 sequence is CASSQELIYSNQPQHF. The DNA for the CDR3 is TGCGCCAGCAGCCAAGAGCTGATCTATAGCAATCAGCCCCAGCATTTT.

This clonotype was recorded only once. Given a much more abundant clone one base away, this may be a read error. The V gene is TRBV24-1, the J gene TRBJ1-2; 8 positions match TRBD1. The CDR3 loop spans 14 amino acids. Germline lookup yields CDR1 KGHDR and CDR2 SFDVKD. The CDR3 is CATSESGQGHGYSF. The CDR3 bases are TGTGCCACCAGTGAATCCGGACAGGGCCATGGCTACAGCTTC.

Note on this clonotype: One end of the junction is discordant with germline, which a read error may explain. The gene calls are TRBV4-2 and TRBJ2-7; D is unresolved. This CDR3 contains 15 residues. Germline V lookup: CDR1 LGHNA, CDR2 YNFKEQ. CDR3 protein: CAISQEPVRLYEQYF. The CDR3, as DNA: TGTGCCATCAGCCAAGAGCCGGTACGCCTCTACGAGCAATACTTC.

This clonotype was counted between two and nine times. A read error may account for a junction end that differs from germline. The chain has TRBV29-1 and TRBJ1-1; D is uncertain. The CDR3 consists of 12 residues. Germline V gene sequence: CDR1 SQVTM, CDR2 ANQGSEA. Here the CDR3 DNA reads TGCAGTGTTGTGGCGGAGAGGCTTGAAGTTTTCTTT. It translates to CSVVAERLEVFF.

This chain connects TRBV12-3 or TRBV12-4 to TRBJ2-6; D gene ambiguous. Trimming took 11 bases from V and 3 from J, leaving 11 bases between them. There are 13 residues in the CDR3. The CDR3 loop is CACGFGGANVLTF. For the CDR3, the DNA is TGTGCCTGCGGTTTCGGTGGGGCCAACGTCCTGACTTTC.

Concerning this clonotype: Given the absence of the conserved phenylalanine or tryptophan at the CDR3 end, a read error is likely. The rearrangement joins TRBV28 to TRBJ2-3; D is perhaps TRBD1 or TRBD2 (5 bases each). The CDR3 is 11 residues long. In germline, CDR1 is MDHEN, CDR2 SYDVKM. CDR3 region: CASSLGDMQYL. The CDR3 DNA reads TGTGCCAGCAGTTTGGGGGATATGCAGTATTTA.

Of note for this clonotype: Germline and junction disagree at one end, which may indicate a read error. The chain couples TRBV29-1 to TRBJ2-7; D might be TRBD2 (7 bases). The length of the CDR3 is 15 residues. Germline V gives CDR1 SQVTM, CDR2 ANQGSEA. CDR3 protein: CSVEGGRGSSHEQYF. In nucleotides, the CDR3 is TGCAGCGTTGAGGGGGGGCGGGGAAGCTCCCACGAACAGTACTTC.

Comments on this clonotype: At one boundary the junction diverges from the germline segment, which might be a read error. The rearrangement uses TRBV28 and TRBJ2-2; 9 bases agree with TRBD1. The CDR3 loop spans 17 amino acids. CDR1 is MDHEN and CDR2 is SYDVKM in the germline V gene. The CDR3 DNA reads as TGTGCCAGCAGTTCCCACCTACAGGGGGCGGGGACCGGGGAGGTGTTTTTT. As protein: CASSSHLQGAGTGEVFF.

A note on this clonotype: A much larger clone differs by one base, so this may be a read error. The conserved closing phenylalanine or tryptophan is absent in this CDR3, likely reflecting a read error. The rearrangement links TRBV29-1 to TRBJ1-2, with a weak D call TRBD1 (5 bases). The CDR3 loop spans 14 amino acids. Trimming took off 6 bases at V and 9 bases at J, with 23 bases between the two ends. The germline CDR1 and CDR2 sequences are SQVTM and ANQGSEA. CDR3 loop: CSVYQRVRGDSYTY. The CDR3 region has the DNA TGCAGCGTCTATCAACGAGTCCGGGGCGATAGCTACACCTAC.

As concerns this clonotype: The germline gene is not matched at one end of the junction; a read error may be the cause. The CDR3, as DNA: TGCGCCAGTAACTTATTCGCCCCCCAAGAGACCCAGTACTTC. The encoded protein is CASNLFAPQETQYF. This chain links TRBV11-2 with TRBJ2-5; unclear D gene. Germline V gene data show CDR1 as SGHAT and CDR2 as FQNNGV. This CDR3 has 14 amino acids. Together with reference TRBV11-2 and TRBJ2-5, the CDR3 gives the full variable domain: EAGVAQSPRYKIIEKRQSVAFWCNPISGHATLYWYQQILGQGPKLLIQFQNNGVVDDSQLPKDRFSAERLKGVDSTLKIQPAKLEDSAVYLCASNLFAPQETQYFGPGTRLLVL.

For this clonotype: Sequence at one end of the junction differs from germline and may be a read error. The chain links TRBV4-1 to TRBJ1-1, with D hard to call. Germline V lookup: CDR1 MGHRA, CDR2 YSYEKL. The length of the CDR3 is 14 residues. CDR3 nucleotide sequence: TGCGTCAGCAGCCAAGTGGGAGTTCGGACTGAAGCTTTCTTT. It codes for CVSSQVGVRTEAFF.